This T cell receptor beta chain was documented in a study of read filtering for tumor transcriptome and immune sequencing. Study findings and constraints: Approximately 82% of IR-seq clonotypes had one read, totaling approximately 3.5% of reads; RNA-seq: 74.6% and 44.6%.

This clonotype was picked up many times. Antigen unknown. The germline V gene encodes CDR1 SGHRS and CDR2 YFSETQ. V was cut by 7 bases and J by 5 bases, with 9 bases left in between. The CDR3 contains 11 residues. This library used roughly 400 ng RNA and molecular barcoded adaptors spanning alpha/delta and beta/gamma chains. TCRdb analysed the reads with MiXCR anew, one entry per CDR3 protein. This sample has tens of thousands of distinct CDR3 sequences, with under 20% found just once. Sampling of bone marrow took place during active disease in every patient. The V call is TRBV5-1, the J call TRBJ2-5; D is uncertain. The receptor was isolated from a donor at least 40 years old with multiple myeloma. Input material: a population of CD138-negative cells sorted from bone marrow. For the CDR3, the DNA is TGCGCCAGCGGACCATCTGAGACCCAGTACTTC. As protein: CASGPSETQYF.